The rows below give T cell receptor beta chains drawn from one sample of a study of cytotoxic CD8 clonotypes in ibrutinib-treated CLL. The assay was immunoSEQ multiplex PCR, and TCRdb's table has in-frame clones only and misses some. The repertoire holds hundreds of thousands of clones, with more than 75% as singletons. The sample here was PBMCs, taken after 12 months of ibrutinib treatment. The receptors were sampled from a human donor with chronic lymphocytic leukemia. The CDR3 runs from the conserved cysteine through the conserved F or W. A D gene is named only where the DNA matches it firmly. Not all rows give a size; the values are once, few, many and, for expanded clones, a class.

V	size	J	D	DNA	CDR3
TRBV28	.	TRBJ2-3	TRBD2	TGTGCCAGCAGTTCCCGCATAGCGGGAGTGACGGGCACAGATACGCAGTATTTT	CASSSRIAGVTGTDTQYF
TRBV27	.	TRBJ1-1	.	TGTGCCAGTTCGTGGGGGGGGGCCGACACTGAAGCTTTCTTT	CASSWGGADTEAFF
TRBV19	.	TRBJ2-6	.	TGTGCCAGTAGTAAAGGGATATTACCGTCTGGGGCCAACGTCCTGACTTTC	CASSKGILPSGANVLTF
TRBV7-9	.	TRBJ1-5	TRBD1	TGTGCCAGCAGCCCAACAGGGGGCAGGCAGCCCCAGCATTTT	CASSPTGGRQPQHF
TRBV7-2	.	TRBJ2-3	.	TGTGCCAGCAGCCCACGGGCAGGTGTCGCAGATACGCAGTATTTT	CASSPRAGVADTQYF
TRBV18	.	TRBJ1-1	.	TGTGCCAGCTCACGCCTTCCACAGGATGAAGCTTTCTTT	CASSRLPQDEAFF
TRBV10-3	once	TRBJ2-1	.	TGTGCCATCAGTGAGTCTCGGGAAATGGAACAGTTCTTC	CAISESREMEQFF
TRBV28	.	TRBJ2-5	TRBD1	TGTGCCAGCAGTTTTGGGGGACAGGGAGAGACCCAGTACTTC	CASSFGGQGETQYF
TRBV6-4	.	TRBJ2-1	.	TGTGCCAGCAGTGTCGGGCCTTTCGGGTACAATGAGCAGTTCTTC	CASSVGPFGYNEQFF
TRBV7-9	few	TRBJ1-2	.	TGTGCCAGCAGCTCCCCTGGGGGGCCGATGGTGTCCATCACCTTC	CASSSPGGPMVSITF
TRBV27	once	TRBJ2-3	TRBD1	TGTGCCAGCAGTTTAGGACAGGGTCATACGCAGTATTTT	CASSLGQGHTQYF
TRBV5-1	.	TRBJ2-7	TRBD1	TGCGCCAGCAGCTCGGGACAGGGGAATATCTACGAGCAGTACTTC	CASSSGQGNIYEQYF
TRBV14	.	TRBJ2-3	TRBD2	TGTGCCAGCAGCCACACGACTAGCGGGAGGCCAAGCACAGATACGCAGTATTTT	CASSHTTSGRPSTDTQYF
TRBV5-4	.	TRBJ2-6	.	TGTGCCAGCAGCCGGAGCTCTGGGGCCAACGTCCTGACTTTC	CASSRSSGANVLTF
TRBV5-4	.	TRBJ1-1	.	TGTGCCAGCAGTTCCGACCAGGGAGGAACTGAAGCTTTCTTT	CASSSDQGGTEAFF
TRBV5-1	few	TRBJ1-5	.	TGCGCCAGCAGCTTGGATGGAGGAGGCAATCAGCCCCAGCATTTT	CASSLDGGGNQPQHF
TRBV18	.	TRBJ1-2	TRBD1	TGTGCCAGCTCACCAGGACAGGGGGATGGCTACACCTTC	CASSPGQGDGYTF
TRBV9	.	TRBJ2-1	TRBD1	TGTGCCAGCAGCCCCCGACAGGGTTACAATGAGCAGTTCTTC	CASSPRQGYNEQFF
TRBV2	.	TRBJ1-6	.	TGTGCCAGCAGTGTAGCCTCCTATAATTCACCCCTCCACTTT	CASSVASYNSPLHF
TRBV19	.	TRBJ2-7	.	TGTGCCAGTAGCCTTACAGGGAGCTCCTACGAGCAGTACTTC	CASSLTGSSYEQYF
TRBV5-4	few	TRBJ2-7	.	TGTGCCAGCAGCCCCCGGCCTAGCGATCATTACGAGCAGTACTTC	CASSPRPSDHYEQYF
TRBV11-2	.	TRBJ1-2	TRBD1	TGTGCCAGCAGCTTAAACAGGGGGCCGACTAACTATGGCTACACCTTC	CASSLNRGPTNYGYTF
TRBV7-9	few	TRBJ1-1	TRBD1	TGTGCCAGCGGCAGACAGGGGGGTTTAACTGAAGCTTTCTTT	CASGRQGGLTEAFF
TRBV10-2	.	TRBJ2-3	.	TGCGCCAGTAGGCGGAACTCTCTACAACGTGCCAGCACAGATACGCAGTATTTT	CASRRNSLQRASTDTQYF
TRBV28	once	TRBJ2-6	.	TGTGCCAGCAGTTTAGGACTCTCTGGGGCCAACGTCCTGACTTTC	CASSLGLSGANVLTF
TRBV4-2	.	TRBJ2-2	TRBD2	TGTGCCAGCAGCCAATTGGTTACTAGCGGGAGTTATACCGGGGAGCTGTTTTTT	CASSQLVTSGSYTGELFF
TRBV5-5	few	TRBJ2-7	.	TGTGCCAGCAGCTTGACTTCTGACAGTTGGGCCTACGAGCAGTACTTC	CASSLTSDSWAYEQYF
TRBV5-1	.	TRBJ2-7	TRBD1	TGCGCCAGCAGCCCCGGGACAGGGTTATACGAGCAGTACTTC	CASSPGTGLYEQYF
TRBV5-1	.	TRBJ1-1	.	TGCGCCAGCAGCTTGAACGCAAACACTGAAGCTTTCTTT	CASSLNANTEAFF
TRBV6-1	.	TRBJ1-3	.	TGTGCCAGCAGTGAAGCGGGGACTGGCTCTGGAAACACCATATATTTT	CASSEAGTGSGNTIYF
TRBV28	.	TRBJ2-3	.	TGTGCCAGCAGTTTGTCCACAGATACGCAGTATTTT	CASSLSTDTQYF
TRBV6-5	.	TRBJ2-1	.	TGTGCCAGCAGTTACTCCGGGACCTCCAATGAGCAGTTCTTC	CASSYSGTSNEQFF
TRBV4-2	.	TRBJ2-1	.	TGTGCCAGCAGCCAAGAGCTTAGCTTGGGACCAGCAAACAATGAGCAGTTCTTC	CASSQELSLGPANNEQFF
TRBV15	once	TRBJ2-1	TRBD2	TGTGCCACCAGCCCAGCCCGGGGGGACTACAATGAGCAGTTCTTC	CATSPARGDYNEQFF
TRBV11-2	.	TRBJ2-7	TRBD2	TGTGCCAGCAGCTCCACTAGCGGGAGAAGGAACGAGCAGTACTTC	CASSSTSGRRNEQYF
TRBV5-8	.	TRBJ2-1	TRBD2	TGTGCCAGCAGCCCCGGGACTAGCGGGGGGGCCCCCTACAATGAGCAGTTCTTC	CASSPGTSGGAPYNEQFF
TRBV6-1	.	TRBJ2-3	TRBD2	TGTGCCAGCAGTGCCCCCATTAGCGGGGCGCAGTATTTT	CASSAPISGAQYF
TRBV27	.	TRBJ1-2	.	TGTGCCAGCAGTTTCTCGGCCTCTAACTATGGCTACACCTTC	CASSFSASNYGYTF
TRBV7-3	.	TRBJ1-1	.	TGTGCCAGCAGCTTGGGGGAAAGGGGTGAAGCTTTCTTT	CASSLGERGEAFF
TRBV18	.	TRBJ2-4	.	TGTGCCAGCTCACCACCGGAGGGCGGACAAAACATTCAGTACTTC	CASSPPEGGQNIQYF
TRBV7-7	.	TRBJ2-5	TRBD2	TGTGCTAGCAGCACGGGACTCCCGGGGGGGGAGACCCAGTACTTC	CASSTGLPGGETQYF
TRBV7-9	.	TRBJ2-7	.	TGTGCCAGCAGCTTAGAGACGTCCCCCTACGAGCAGTACTTC	CASSLETSPYEQYF
TRBV6-4	.	TRBJ1-1	TRBD1	TGTGCCAGCAGTGAGTTGGGGACAGGGGGCGGTGCTTTCTTT	CASSELGTGGGAFF
TRBV5-1	once	TRBJ1-1	.	TGCGCCAGCAGCCGGCAGGGAGGGGAGACTGAAGCTTTCTTT	CASSRQGGETEAFF
TRBV19	many	TRBJ1-6	.	TGTGCCAGTACCCCGGCCACCCTCCACTTT	CASTPATLHF
TRBV6-6	.	TRBJ2-5	TRBD2	TGTGCCAGCAAGGGCAGCGGGGGCCGCCCGCAAGAGACCCAGTACTTC	CASKGSGGRPQETQYF
TRBV29-1	once	TRBJ1-2	.	TGCAGCGTCAAAGGACAGACCTATGGCTACACCTTC	CSVKGQTYGYTF
TRBV30	few	TRBJ1-5	.	TGTGCCTGGAGTAGGCAGGGGCCGGAACCCCAGCATTTT	CAWSRQGPEPQHF
TRBV5-1	.	TRBJ1-5	TRBD1	TGCGCCAGCAGCTTGGTGGCAGGGGGCGTTCAGCCCCAGCATTTT	CASSLVAGGVQPQHF
TRBV10-2	few	TRBJ1-6	.	TGCGCCAGCAGTGAGTTCACCGGGCTAAGCGGTTCACCCCTCCACTTT	CASSEFTGLSGSPLHF
TRBV5-1	.	TRBJ2-1	.	TGCGCCAGCAGTGAACAGGGCCCCTACAATGAGCAGTTCTTC	CASSEQGPYNEQFF
TRBV5-1	.	TRBJ2-2	.	TGCGCCAGCAGCTTGGATCCGGGGAACACCGGGGAGCTGTTTTTT	CASSLDPGNTGELFF
TRBV27	few	TRBJ1-2	.	TGTGCCAGCAGTTTATTCCACACGTCCGACCCGGGTGGCTACACCTTC	CASSLFHTSDPGGYTF
TRBV19	.	TRBJ2-7	.	TGTGCCAGTAGTATAGCGAGGAGGGGATACGAGCAGTACTTC	CASSIARRGYEQYF
TRBV5-1	many	TRBJ2-3	.	TGCGCCAGCAGCTTGGCCGAGCGGGCAACAGATACGCAGTATTTT	CASSLAERATDTQYF